This record looks at one TCR beta chain sequence and its context. Its antigen is unidentified. Clones were read by immunoSEQ multiplex PCR, and TCRdb kept only the in-frame ones, dropping some. The sample yields about 220,000 clones, 85% to 95% seen once. This sample stems from a study of T cell responses to AZD1222 COVID-19 vaccine. The CDR3 covers 17 residues. Losses at the gene ends were 4 bases for V and 3 bases for J; bases not matched to a gene: 12. Germline V gene lookup returns CDR1 LGHDT and CDR2 YNNKEL (reference sequence). Study-level findings and limits: Reportedly, close to half of spike-specific TCRs are directed against unmutated variant regions. Spike-specific TCR breadth and depth both grew after two AZD1222 doses.

This chain connects TRBV3-1 (or the pseudogene TRBV3-2) to TRBJ2-7; 10 bases match TRBD2. This TCR came from an adult in good health. The sample here was peripheral blood, taken on day 0 of MenACWY control vaccination. The CDR3 is CASSPKIGLAVFYEQYF. The CDR3 DNA reads TGTGCCAGCAGCCCTAAAATTGGACTAGCGGTTTTCTACGAGCAGTACTTC.